This passage covers 7 T cell receptor beta chains from one sample sequenced in a study of brain T cells in children with intractable seizures. TCRdb keeps only in-frame clones here, not all; method: immunoSEQ multiplex PCR. The repertoire includes 340,000 or so clones, about 93% of them detected once, and 4.5% to 7% sits in the top ten. As for time point: blood from clinic visit 5 months post-surgery; TSC patient then seizure free. Sequencing used peripheral blood, obtained 5 to 6 months after surgery. The receptor set was obtained from a boy under two years old with tuberous sclerosis and intractable seizures.

This chain uses TRBV28 with TRBJ2-5, with TRBD1 as a possible D gene (5 bases). The CDR3 runs 12 residues. The V end lost 4 bases, the J end lost 4 bases, and 7 bases lay between the germline ends. The germline gives CDR1 MDHEN, CDR2 SYDVKM. The CDR3 reads CASSSGLETQYF. In nucleotides, the CDR3 is TGTGCCAGCAGTTCAGGGCTAGAGACCCAGTACTTC.

This sequence joins TRBV5-4 and TRBJ2-7; D is perhaps TRBD1 (5 bases). The length of the CDR3 is 14 residues. In germline, CDR1 is SGHNT, CDR2 YYREEE (reference sequence). The ends were cut back, 7 bases at V and 4 bases at J, with 18 bases in the middle. In DNA, the CDR3 is TGTGCCAGCGGCCATATCGACAGAATTTACGAGCAGTACTTC. Translation gives CASGHIDRIYEQYF.

The gene calls are TRBV9 and TRBJ1-2; 7 positions agree with TRBD1. Germline trimming cut 2 bases from V and 1 base from J; bases unmatched to any gene: 2. Germline assignment: CDR1 SGDLS and CDR2 YYNGEE. CDR3 length: 14 residues. The CDR3 region is CASSVAGGNYGYTF. CDR3 nucleotides: TGTGCCAGCAGCGTCGCAGGGGGTAACTATGGCTACACCTTC.

This sequence joins TRBV6-5 and TRBJ2-2; D unclear. The CDR3 length is 12 residues. The germline gives CDR1 MNHEY, CDR2 SVGAGI. Trimming left V 6 bases short and J 6 bases short, with 8 bases between. The CDR3 DNA is TGTGCCAGCAGGCCCCCTTCCGGGGAGCTGTTTTTT. Translation: CASRPPSGELFF.

This rearrangement joins TRBV6-5 to TRBJ2-7, with TRBD1 identical over 7 bases. CDR1 is MNHEY, CDR2 SVGAGI, per germline. CDR3 length: 13 amino acids. After removal of 6 bases from V and 3 bases from J, the junction contained 5 bases not matched to a gene. The CDR3 sequence is CASSRQGVYEQYF. The DNA of the CDR3 is TGTGCCAGCAGCCGACAGGGAGTCTACGAGCAGTACTTC.

The chain has TRBV5-1 and TRBJ2-1; 8 bases are shared with TRBD2. Trimming cost V 5 bases and J 9 bases; bases outside gene matches: 10. Per germline, CDR1 SGHRS and CDR2 YFSETQ. The CDR3 totals 14 residues. The CDR3 region has the DNA TGCGCCAGCAGTTCGGGAGGGACCCGGGGTGAGCAGTTCTTC. This sequence encodes CASSSGGTRGEQFF.

The chain uses TRBV12-5 and TRBJ1-1; the match to TRBD1 covers 9 bases. CDR3 size: 17 residues. Per germline, CDR1 LGHNT and CDR2 FRNRAP. J lost 3 bases, V lost 0 bases, and 8 bases had no gene match. For the CDR3, the DNA is TGTGCTAGTGGTTTGGTCCGGACAGGGGTTTGGGACACTGAAGCTTTCTTT. It specifies CASGLVRTGVWDTEAFF.